Each of the 21 T cell receptor beta chains below was sequenced from the same sample in a study of metastatic and nonmetastatic thyroid tumors (dated by TCRdb to 2019 to 2021). Library preparation was by PCR. Sequencer: Illumina HiSeq 4000. TCRdb handled the public reads itself, with Q25 trimming in fastp and clone calling in MiXCR, and kept productive beta chains. The sample table lists some 15,000 clones, about 29% of them with a count of one. In total, the top ten clones hold around 50% of the sample. No treatment had been received by any patient before thyroid surgery. Sample: tumor tissue. These receptors all come from a male donor with papillary thyroid cancer or a benign thyroid nodule (not recorded which). Some clones in this sample may be carry-over from other donors' samples.

The rearrangement uses TRBV20-1 and TRBJ2-7, with D maybe TRBD2 (6 bases). The CDR3 sequence is 14 residues long. The germline CDR1 and CDR2 sequences are DFQATT and SNEGSKA (reference sequence). With 6 bases removed from V and 5 bases from J, the gap between germline ends came to 20 bases. The CDR3 here is CSALRISGAHEQYF. The CDR3 DNA follows: TGCAGTGCCCTACGAATTTCGGGAGCTCACGAGCAGTACTTC.

This clone has a count of ten or more. The V gene is TRBV18, the J gene TRBJ2-3, with no clear D. The ends were cut back, 4 bases at V and 2 bases at J, with 7 bases in the middle. Germline values: CDR1 KGHSH, CDR2 LQKENI. CDR3 size: 13 residues. The CDR3 reads CASSLTITDTQYF. For the CDR3, the DNA is TGTGCCAGCTCACTTACTATCACAGATACGCAGTATTTT.

This clone has at least ten counts. This rearrangement joins TRBV28 to TRBJ1-6; the match to TRBD1 covers 7 bases. V shed 6 bases, J shed 7 bases, and the junction held 3 bases outside the gene matches. Germline loops: CDR1 MDHEN, CDR2 SYDVKM. This CDR3 spans 13 amino acids. The CDR3 DNA reads as TGTGCCAGCAGCCGGGACAGCAATTCACCCCTCCACTTT. Its translation: CASSRDSNSPLHF.

This clone has ten or more counts. Given a much more abundant clone one base away, this may be a read error. J is TRBJ2-7 and V is TRBV27, with D maybe TRBD1 (6 bases). The CDR3 length is 14 residues. Deletions cut 0 bases from V and 6 bases from J, with 12 bases between. CDR1 and CDR2 from the germline V gene are MNHEY and SMNVEV (reference sequence). The CDR3 sequence is CASSLSGQTCEQYF. DNA for the CDR3: TGTGCCAGCAGTTTATCTGGACAGACCTGCGAGCAGTACTTC.

The chain recombines TRBV28 with TRBJ1-2; TRBD1 matches 8 bases. The CDR3 runs to 14 residues. Germline lookup yields CDR1 MDHEN and CDR2 SYDVKM. Losses at the gene ends were 8 bases for V and 0 bases for J; bases not matched to a gene: 5. The DNA of the CDR3 is TGTGCCAGCCTGGACAGGGCGTCTAACTATGGCTACACCTTC. It is translated as CASLDRASNYGYTF.

There are a few counts of this clone. The chain couples TRBV6-1 to TRBJ2-2; 9 bases are shared with TRBD1. The trim removed 7 bases at V and 3 bases at J, leaving 9 bases unmatched. The CDR3 loop spans 16 amino acids. Germline V gives CDR1 MNHNS, CDR2 SASEGT. CDR3 in DNA: TGTGCCAGCACCCTGGGACAGGGTAAATACACCGGGGAGCTGTTTTTT. This sequence encodes CASTLGQGKYTGELFF.

The rearrangement links TRBV12-3 or TRBV12-4 to TRBJ2-3; TRBD1 is a possible D gene (6 bases). The CDR3 runs to 14 residues. The V end lost 7 bases, the J end lost 2 bases, and 13 bases lay between the germline ends. CDR3 loop: CASKGHLITDTQYF. CDR3 nucleotides: TGTGCCAGCAAGGGACATCTAATCACAGATACGCAGTATTTT.

This clone has ten or more counts. The chain recombines TRBV19 with TRBJ2-7, with TRBD1 matching over 7 bases. The length of the CDR3 is 14 residues. Trimming at V came to 5 bases and at J to 0 bases, leaving 4 bases not matched to a gene. Looked up from germline, CDR1 is LNHDA and CDR2 is SQIVND (reference sequence). CDR3 amino acids: CASSRTGISYEQYF. CDR3 in DNA: TGTGCCAGTAGTCGGACAGGAATCTCCTACGAGCAGTACTTC.

Comments on this clone: With a much larger clone just one base away, this may be a read error. The chain employs TRBV5-1 and TRBJ2-7; tentative D call: TRBD1 (5 bases). This CDR3 spans 12 amino acids. Trimming took off 2 bases at V and 5 bases at J, with 8 bases between the two ends. Germline V gives CDR1 SGHRS, CDR2 YFSETQ. The CDR3 DNA is TGCGCCAGCAGCTTTGACAGTAACGAGCAGTACTTC. This sequence encodes CASSFDSNEQYF. Full variable domain (rest looked up from reference TRBV5-1 and TRBJ2-7): KAGVTQTPRYLIKTRGQQVTLSCSPISGHRSVSWYQQTPGQGLQFLFEYFSETQRNKGNFPGRFSGRQFSNSRSEMNVSTLELGDSALYLCASSFDSNEQYFGPGTRLTVT.

This chain uses TRBV5-6 with TRBJ2-7, with TRBD1 matching over 7 bases. V lost 3 bases to trimming and J lost 2 bases; unmatched junction nucleotides: 8. The CDR3 length is 15 residues. Germline V CDR1 and CDR2: SGHDT, YYEEEE. The CDR3 DNA sequence: TGTGCCAGCAGCTATGGGGGACAGTATACCTACGAGCAGTACTTC. It is translated as CASSYGGQYTYEQYF.

In this sample, this clone turned up a few times. A read error may produce the germline difference seen at one junction end. The V gene is TRBV20-1, the J gene TRBJ1-2; no clear D gene. The germline gives CDR1 DFQATT, CDR2 SNEGSKA (reference sequence). The CDR3 has 15 residues. In nucleotides, the CDR3 is TGCAGTGCTGAAGACCGGGCCACACTGGTGTATGGTTACACCTTC. Translating gives CSAEDRATLVYGYTF.

The chain uses TRBV18 and TRBJ1-1, with D uncertain. Germline V CDR1 and CDR2: KGHSH, LQKENI. This CDR3 spans 14 amino acids. With 3 bases removed from V and 2 bases from J, the gap between germline ends came to 10 bases. In DNA, the CDR3 is TGTGCCAGCTCACCCCTTCAGGAAAACACTGAAGCTTTCTTT. The encoded protein is CASSPLQENTEAFF.

This clone was detected many times. The chain recombines TRBV12-3 or TRBV12-4 with TRBJ1-1; 8 bases are a match to TRBD1. Trimming took 7 bases from V and 5 from J; bases not matched to a gene: 6. CDR3 length: 13 amino acids. CDR3 sequence (DNA): TGTGCCAGCAACCCGACAGGGGAGACTGAAGCTTTCTTT. It specifies CASNPTGETEAFF.

This clone was detected ten times or more. The gene calls are TRBV20-1 and TRBJ2-1; D gene unclear. This CDR3 region has 14 residues. Germline V gene data show CDR1 as DFQATT and CDR2 as SNEGSKA (reference sequence). Trimming stripped 5 bases from V and 0 bases from J, with 11 bases between. CDR3 sequence: CSARPWRSYNEQFF. The CDR3, as DNA: TGCAGTGCTCGGCCCTGGCGCTCCTACAATGAGCAGTTCTTC.

The chain is built from TRBV6-1 and TRBJ2-3; D is tentatively TRBD1 or TRBD2 (5 bases each). Germline values: CDR1 MNHNS, CDR2 SASEGT. The CDR3 consists of 15 residues. V was shortened by 6 bases and J by 3 bases, with 16 bases between the two germline ends. The CDR3 nucleotides read TGTGCCAGCAGCTGGTATGGGGGAGAGACAGATACGCAGTATTTT. Encoded protein: CASSWYGGETDTQYF.

This clone was found many times. V usage is TRBV14 and J usage is TRBJ1-1, with D hard to call. Germline CDR1 SGHDN, CDR2 FVKESK. V was pared by 4 bases and J by 7 bases, with 13 bases between. The CDR3 runs 13 residues. The CDR3 bases are TGTGCCAGCAGCCCGGTCCCCACACTTGAAGCTTTCTTT. It encodes CASSPVPTLEAFF.

In the case of this clone: Since the CDR3 does not end with the conserved phenylalanine or tryptophan, this likely comes from a read error. The chain recombines TRBV28 with TRBJ2-1; D unclear. V gave up 2 bases and J gave up 3 bases, with 8 bases separating them. Germline V CDR1 and CDR2: MDHEN, SYDVKM. The CDR3 is 14 residues long. CDR3 sequence reads: CASSLLRDYNEQFY. CDR3 DNA sequence: TGTGCCAGCAGTTTACTTCGTGACTACAATGAGCAGTTCTAC.

The rearrangement links TRBV27 to TRBJ2-7, with 10 bases fitting TRBD2. J lost 0 bases, V lost 6 bases, and 8 bases had no gene match. Germline lookup yields CDR1 MNHEY and CDR2 SMNVEV (reference sequence). The CDR3 runs 16 residues. The CDR3 spells CASRPSGGQTSYEQYF. CDR3 sequence (DNA): TGTGCCAGCAGACCTAGCGGGGGCCAAACCTCCTACGAGCAGTACTTC.

In this sample, this clone turned up many times. The chain carries TRBV30 and TRBJ2-1, with D perhaps matching TRBD1 or TRBD2 (5 bases each). The CDR3 sequence is 14 residues long. V lost 2 bases and J lost 0, with 8 bases in between. Germline V lookup: CDR1 GTSNPN, CDR2 SVGIG (reference sequence). Here the CDR3 reads CAWSWDASYNEQFF. The DNA of the CDR3 is TGTGCCTGGAGTTGGGACGCCTCCTACAATGAGCAGTTCTTC.

The genes are TRBV7-8 and TRBJ2-3; D is perhaps TRBD1 or TRBD2 (5 bases each). This CDR3 comprises 15 residues. CDR1 SGHVS and CDR2 FQNEAQ come from the germline V gene. Deletions cut 6 bases from V and 0 bases from J, with 13 bases between. The CDR3 protein is CASRGPSRSTDTQYF. The CDR3 nucleotides read TGTGCCAGCAGGGGACCTTCGCGTAGCACAGATACGCAGTATTTT.

This clone was detected many times. The chain links TRBV5-6 to TRBJ2-1, with 13 bases lining up with TRBD2. The CDR3 consists of 17 residues. J gave up 4 bases and V 5 bases, and 9 bases lay outside the gene matches. Germline loops: CDR1 SGHDT, CDR2 YYEEEE. The CDR3 coding sequence is TGTGCCAGCAGACAAACTAGCGGGGGGGCCACTTACAATGAGCAGTTCTTC. This codes for CASRQTSGGATYNEQFF.